One sample yielded the 23 T cell receptor beta chains listed below, sequenced in a study of blood T cell repertoires in COVID-19. Assay used: immunoSEQ multiplex PCR; TCRdb lists only in-frame clones, some missing. Here the sample spans about 210,000 clones, about 85% being singletons. Source material: peripheral blood. All receptors come from a man in his sixties or seventies with acute or convalescent COVID-19.

The chain joins TRBV15 to TRBJ1-2; a possible D gene is TRBD1 (6 bases). The CDR3 loop spans 14 amino acids. Germline assignment: CDR1 LNHNV and CDR2 YYDKDF (reference sequence). Between the trimmed V and J ends, which lost 0 bases and 8 bases, there was a span of 13 bases. The DNA of the CDR3 is TGTGCCACCAGCAGAGATCGGGGGGCTGGGGGCTACACCTTC. Its protein product is CATSRDRGAGGYTF.

The rearrangement uses TRBV28 and TRBJ2-2; 7 positions match TRBD1. V was clipped by 7 bases and J by 7 bases; unmatched bases: 15. This CDR3 contains 16 residues. Germline CDR1 is MDHEN and CDR2 is SYDVKM. The CDR3 here is CASTPGETGSIGELFF. DNA for the CDR3: TGTGCCAGCACCCCGGGTGAGACAGGGTCAATCGGGGAGCTGTTTTTT.

V is TRBV5-1 and J is TRBJ2-6; 11 nucleotides match TRBD2. Germline assignment: CDR1 SGHRS and CDR2 YFSETQ. The CDR3 contains 20 residues. V trimming: 3 bases; J trimming: 0 bases; junction bases outside the gene matches: 11. Here the CDR3 reads CASSSLGTSGLSSGANVLTF. As DNA, the CDR3 is TGCGCCAGCAGCTCGCTCGGGACTAGCGGATTGAGCTCTGGGGCCAACGTCCTGACTTTC. Together with reference TRBV5-1 and TRBJ2-6, the CDR3 gives the full variable domain: KAGVTQTPRYLIKTRGQQVTLSCSPISGHRSVSWYQQTPGQGLQFLFEYFSETQRNKGNFPGRFSGRQFSNSRSEMNVSTLELGDSALYLCASSSLGTSGLSSGANVLTFGAGSRLTVL.

The rearrangement joins TRBV11-1 to TRBJ2-3, with TRBD2 as a possible D gene (6 bases). The V and J ends lost 5 bases and 2 bases respectively, with 11 bases between them. Germline V gene sequence: CDR1 SGHAT, CDR2 FQDESV (reference sequence). CDR3 length: 14 amino acids. The CDR3 bases are TGTGCCAGCAGCCGTCGGGGGAACACAGATACGCAGTATTTT. Its protein product is CASSRRGNTDTQYF.

V is TRBV19 and J is TRBJ2-2, with TRBD2 identical over 11 bases. Germline V gives CDR1 LNHDA, CDR2 SQIVND (reference sequence). This CDR3 is 14 amino acids long. The V gene end was trimmed by 7 bases and the J gene end by 6 bases; junction bases not matched to a gene: 4. CDR3 coding DNA: TGTGCCAGTAAGACTAGCGGGATTTCCGGGGAGCTGTTTTTT. This translates into CASKTSGISGELFF.

The J gene is TRBJ1-1, the V gene TRBV6-1; the D is unclear. The CDR3 is made up of 15 amino acids. Per germline, CDR1 MNHNS and CDR2 SASEGT. V shed 1 base and J shed 0 bases, with 9 bases lying between them. This CDR3 reads CASSEGATLNTEAFF. The CDR3 nucleotides are TGTGCCAGCAGTGAAGGGGCAACCTTGAACACTGAAGCTTTCTTT.

CDR3 in amino acids: CASSRDRNTEAFF. CDR3 DNA: TGCGCCAGCAGCCGGGACAGGAACACTGAAGCTTTCTTT. The genes are TRBV5-1 and TRBJ1-1; 7 nucleotides agree with TRBD1. V was clipped by 4 bases and J by 1 base; unmatched bases: 1. Germline CDR1 and CDR2: SGHRS and YFSETQ. The CDR3 sequence is 13 residues long. Filled out from reference TRBV5-1 and TRBJ1-1, the complete variable domain reads KAGVTQTPRYLIKTRGQQVTLSCSPISGHRSVSWYQQTPGQGLQFLFEYFSETQRNKGNFPGRFSGRQFSNSRSEMNVSTLELGDSALYLCASSRDRNTEAFFGQGTRLTVV.

The rearrangement joins TRBV7-3 to TRBJ1-1; D is uncertain. This CDR3 is 13 amino acids long. Germline values: CDR1 SGHTA, CDR2 FQGTGA. Between the trimmed V and J ends, which lost 5 bases and 6 bases, there was a span of 13 bases. The CDR3 here is CASSLVSGSEAFF. CDR3 in DNA: TGTGCCAGCAGCCTAGTAAGCGGTTCTGAAGCTTTCTTT.

This chain joins TRBV2 and TRBJ1-4; a weak D match, TRBD1 (5 bases). The CDR3 runs 13 residues. V lost 6 bases and J lost 8, with 13 bases in between. Germline lookup yields CDR1 SNHLY and CDR2 FYNNEI. CDR3 sequence (DNA): TGTGCCAGCAGCACCGTAGGGGCAGAAAAACTGTTTTTT. This sequence encodes CASSTVGAEKLFF.

This clone was seen at least ten times. V gene TRBV10-2 combines with J gene TRBJ1-1, with a possible D match to TRBD1 (6 bases). CDR1 WSHSY and CDR2 SAAADI come from the germline V gene. The CDR3 loop spans 15 amino acids. Trimming took off 7 bases at V and 1 base at J, with 16 bases between the two ends. CDR3 DNA: TGCGCCAGCAAACCAGGGGATGTATCGAACACTGAAGCTTTCTTT. This gives the protein CASKPGDVSNTEAFF.

The chain recombines TRBV3-1 (or the pseudogene TRBV3-2) with TRBJ2-2; 12 bases agree with TRBD2. The CDR3 has 15 amino acids. Trimming cost V 1 base and J 6 bases; bases outside gene matches: 0. CDR1 and CDR2 from the germline V gene are LGHDT and YNNKEL (reference sequence). Written as DNA, the CDR3 is TGTGCCAGCAGCCAAGGACTAGCGGGGGCCGGGGAGCTGTTTTTT. Amino acids: CASSQGLAGAGELFF.

The chain recombines TRBV7-3 with TRBJ2-1, with D possibly TRBD2 on 6 matching bases. Germline V gene sequence: CDR1 SGHTA, CDR2 FQGTGA. The CDR3 runs to 14 residues. Trimming removed 6 bases from V and 5 bases from J, with 14 bases in between. This CDR3 reads CASSPGVGNNEQFF. In DNA, the CDR3 is TGTGCCAGCAGTCCGGGGGTAGGGAACAATGAGCAGTTCTTC.

The chain employs TRBV7-2 and TRBJ1-1, with D unclear. This CDR3 has 13 residues. Germline CDR1 is SGHTA and CDR2 is FQGNSA. V lost 8 bases and J 0 bases, leaving 10 bases between the germline ends. The CDR3 is CASYLFMNTEAFF. The CDR3 region has the DNA TGTGCCAGCTATTTATTTATGAACACTGAAGCTTTCTTT.

The gene calls are TRBV19 and TRBJ1-5; 9 bases line up with TRBD1. The CDR3 is 24 residues long. The J segment lost 7 bases and the V segment lost 1 base, leaving 32 bases of the junction unmatched. In germline, CDR1 is LNHDA, CDR2 SQIVND (reference sequence). The chain's CDR3 is CASSIAPLTHPTQDRGRLKQPQHF. CDR3 bases: TGTGCCAGTAGTATAGCCCCTCTAACTCATCCTACCCAGGACAGGGGTAGGTTAAAGCAGCCCCAGCATTTT.

This rearrangement joins TRBV2 to TRBJ1-5; 7 bases line up with TRBD1. Trimming took 4 bases from V and 6 from J; bases not matched to a gene: 6. This CDR3 has 14 amino acids. Germline V lookup: CDR1 SNHLY, CDR2 FYNNEI. This chain's CDR3 is CASSGDSFFQPQHF. Written as DNA, the CDR3 is TGTGCCAGCAGTGGGGACAGCTTCTTTCAGCCCCAGCATTTT.

J is TRBJ1-1 and V is TRBV28; the D is unclear. V was shortened by 5 bases and J by 5 bases, with 15 bases between the two germline ends. From germline, CDR1 is MDHEN and CDR2 SYDVKM. The CDR3 length is 14 residues. The CDR3 reads CASSRLRVETEAFF. The DNA of the CDR3 is TGTGCCAGCAGTAGACTACGGGTAGAAACTGAAGCTTTCTTT.

The rearrangement uses TRBV12-2 and TRBJ2-5; TRBD2 is the table's D call and was not checked against the DNA. TRBV12-2 is shown as a pseudogene. This CDR3 is built from 16 residues. The CDR3 sequence: CASRLIGAGGPETQYF. CDR3 coding DNA: TGTGCAAGTCGCTTAATCGGGGCGGGAGGGCCAGAGACCCAGTACTTC.

This chain uses TRBV28 with TRBJ1-5; TRBD1 is a possible D gene (5 bases). The germline V gene has CDR1 MDHEN and CDR2 SYDVKM. The CDR3 is 16 residues long. V was pared by 4 bases and J by 9 bases, with 22 bases between. The CDR3 here is CASSSPSRHPGGPQHF. The CDR3 coding sequence is TGTGCCAGCAGTTCCCCCTCCCGACACCCCGGGGGGCCCCAGCATTTT. Together with reference TRBV28 and TRBJ1-5, the CDR3 gives the full variable domain: DVKVTQSSRYLVKRTGEKVFLECVQDMDHENMFWYRQDPGLGLRLIYFSYDVKMKEKGDIPEGYSVSREKKERFSLILESASTNQTSMYLCASSSPSRHPGGPQHFGDGTRLSIL.

This sequence joins TRBV19 and TRBJ2-1; 8 bases map to TRBD2. CDR3 length: 14 amino acids. The germline gives CDR1 LNHDA, CDR2 SQIVND (reference sequence). The V gene end was trimmed by 10 bases and the J gene end by 6 bases; junction bases not matched to a gene: 11. The chain's CDR3 is CATKAGVISNEQFF. The CDR3 coding sequence is TGTGCCACCAAAGCGGGAGTTATAAGCAATGAGCAGTTCTTC.

V usage is TRBV5-1 and J usage is TRBJ2-3, with 9 bases aligning to TRBD2. The CDR3 covers 15 residues. The V segment lost 3 bases and the J segment 4 bases; nucleotides outside the gene matches: 6. CDR1 is SGHRS and CDR2 is YFSETQ in the germline V gene. For the CDR3, the DNA is TGCGCCAGCAGCTGGTCAGCGGGAGGTGCAGATACGCAGTATTTT. Amino acids: CASSWSAGGADTQYF.

This rearrangement joins TRBV9 to TRBJ2-2; tentatively, D is TRBD1 (6 bases). The CDR3 is 15 residues long. Trimming removed 3 bases from V and 2 bases from J, with 11 bases in between. Germline assignment: CDR1 SGDLS and CDR2 YYNGEE. CDR3 amino acids: CASSGDRTNTGELFF. The CDR3 bases are TGTGCCAGCAGCGGTGACAGGACTAACACCGGGGAGCTGTTTTTT.

V is TRBV6-5 and J is TRBJ2-1; perhaps TRBD2 as D (6 bases). Germline V gives CDR1 MNHEY, CDR2 SVGAGI. The CDR3 has 14 residues. Trimming took 6 bases from V and 6 from J, leaving 15 bases between them. In nucleotides, the CDR3 is TGTGCCAGCAGCGGACGGGAGAACGGCAATGAGCAGTTCTTC. Its protein is CASSGRENGNEQFF.

This clone was picked up a small number of times. V and J are TRBV2 and TRBJ1-1, with TRBD1 identical over 9 bases. V was clipped by 7 bases and J by 1 base; unmatched bases: 4. Germline CDR1 reads SNHLY; CDR2 reads FYNNEI. This CDR3 spans 14 amino acids. CDR3 in amino acids: CASTWDRENTEAFF. DNA of the CDR3: TGTGCCAGCACCTGGGACAGGGAGAACACTGAAGCTTTCTTT.